The TCR beta chain described here comes from a study of cytomegalovirus exposure and HLA in healthy donors. Germline V gene lookup returns CDR1 SQVTM and CDR2 ANQGSEA. V dropped 4 bases and J dropped 5; count of bases not matched to a gene: 8. CDR3 length: 14 amino acids. This PCR relied on a set of 60 Vbeta primers and 13 Jbeta primers. Profiling relied on immunoSEQ multiplex PCR, and the TCRdb table lists in-frame clones only, not all of them. The sample has some 150,000 clones, just under 65% seen once; the top ten hold approximately 6.5%. The chain carries TRBV29-1 and TRBJ2-1; 7 bases match TRBD2. Sequencing used PBMCs. This TCR came from a woman aged 55-70 years in good health and CMV-seropositive. CDR3 in DNA: TGCAGCGTTGTAGGTAGCGGGCCCCACAATGAGCAGTTCTTC. This gives the protein CSVVGSGPHNEQFF.